This T cell receptor (beta chain) was captured by sequencing in a study of cytomegalovirus exposure and HLA in healthy donors. Study outcomes and limitations: Some 150 TCR beta chains were listed as cytomegalovirus-associated. In an earlier analysis, in around 590 donors, most V segments appeared productive either ~87% or ~30% of the time. The majority of TCR sequences were rare, yet some public TCRs appeared in many donors. TCR beta V- and J-gene trimming was later associated with a missense DCLRE1C variant.

In regard to this clone: Its matching antigen is unknown.

Primers included in the PCR were 60 Vbeta and 13 Jbeta primers. The table came from immunoSEQ multiplex PCR; TCRdb's copy has only in-frame clones and leaves some out. The data show roughly 230,000 clones, around 80% seen once. Source material: PBMCs. This receptor was identified in a boy between 10 and 17 years old in good health and CMV-seronegative.

The chain's CDR3 is CASIGPGQGAQMADTQYF. In DNA, the CDR3 is TGTGCCAGCATAGGGCCGGGACAGGGGGCGCAAATGGCAGATACGCAGTATTTT. The chain combines TRBV27 with TRBJ2-3, with TRBD1 identical over 12 bases. The germline gives CDR1 MNHEY, CDR2 SMNVEV (reference sequence). CDR3 length equals 18 residues. Germline trimming cut 7 bases from V and 4 bases from J; bases unmatched to any gene: 15.